Listed below are T cell receptor beta chains from one sample, sequenced in a study of T cell responses to AZD1222 COVID-19 vaccine. Profiling relied on immunoSEQ multiplex PCR, and the TCRdb table lists in-frame clones only, not all of them. The repertoire has 90,000 to 120,000 clones, more than 80% of them found once; the top ten carry approximately 7%. The specimen comprised peripheral blood, sampled on day 0 of AZD1222 vaccination. These receptors were taken from an adult in good health. Both conserved end residues are part of each CDR3. The D gene is left open where the match is weak. A clone size is listed for some rows: how often the clone was seen (once, few, many), or a class if it is expanded.

clone_size,j_call,v_call,d_call,cdr3_aa,cdr3_nt
.,TRBJ2-1,TRBV7-3,.,CASSPSGPTFSEQFF,TGTGCCAGCAGCCCCTCGGGACCTACCTTTAGTGAGCAGTTCTTC
.,TRBJ1-5,TRBV24-1,TRBD1,CATSERTGAINQPQHF,TGTGCCACCAGTGAACGGACAGGGGCCATCAATCAGCCCCAGCATTTT
.,TRBJ2-5,TRBV28,.,CASSLWTGTLGETQYF,TGTGCCAGCAGTTTATGGACCGGGACATTGGGTGAGACCCAGTACTTC
.,TRBJ2-7,TRBV4-1,TRBD2,CASSQGGSSGRNKGYEQYF,TGCGCCAGCAGCCAAGGTGGATCTAGCGGGAGGAATAAAGGCTACGAGCAGTACTTC
.,TRBJ2-5,TRBV5-1,.,CASSNEGRKETQYF,TGCGCCAGCAGCAACGAGGGACGGAAGGAGACCCAGTACTTC
.,TRBJ1-5,TRBV5-4,.,CASSLGGAGDQPQHF,TGTGCCAGCAGCTTGGGAGGGGCAGGGGATCAGCCCCAGCATTTT
.,TRBJ2-1,TRBV12-5,.,CASAPGVGNEQFF,TGTGCTAGTGCGCCCGGGGTCGGTAATGAGCAGTTCTTC
.,TRBJ1-5,TRBV11-1,.,CASSLGANQPQHF,TGTGCCAGCAGCTTAGGAGCAAATCAGCCCCAGCATTTT
.,TRBJ2-5,TRBV10-3,TRBD2,CAISDSGRARETQYF,TGTGCCATCAGTGACAGCGGGAGGGCCCGAGAGACCCAGTACTTC
.,TRBJ2-3,TRBV4-1,.,CASSSLGSTDTQYF,TGCGCCAGCAGCTCCCTAGGGAGCACAGATACGCAGTATTTT
.,TRBJ2-6,TRBV5-1,.,CASSLEAAGANVLTF,TGCGCCAGCAGCTTGGAAGCAGCTGGGGCCAACGTCCTGACTTTC
.,TRBJ2-5,TRBV3-1/TRBV3-2,TRBD2,CASSQTIAGAETQYF,TGTGCCAGCAGCCAAACGATCGCGGGAGCGGAGACCCAGTACTTC
.,TRBJ2-7,TRBV7-2,.,CAVEDQPYEQYF,TGTGCCGTAGAGGACCAACCCTACGAGCAGTACTTC
.,TRBJ1-5,TRBV28,.,CASSLLVVLNQPQHF,TGTGCCAGCAGTTTATTGGTGGTGTTAAATCAGCCCCAGCATTTT
.,TRBJ2-2,TRBV6-5,.,CASSPVTYTGELFF,TGTGCCAGCAGCCCAGTAACGTATACCGGGGAGCTGTTTTTT
once,TRBJ2-7,TRBV28,.,CASSPQTPGGGRSYEQYF,TGTGCCAGCAGTCCTCAAACGCCGGGGGGCGGGCGCTCCTACGAGCAGTACTTC
once,TRBJ2-3,TRBV7-9,TRBD1,CASSSGTGVLTDTQYF,TGTGCCAGCAGCTCCGGGACAGGAGTCCTCACAGATACGCAGTATTTT
.,TRBJ2-2,TRBV15,.,CATSRGTGELFF,TGTGCCACCAGCAGGGGCACCGGGGAGCTGTTTTTT
.,TRBJ1-4,TRBV4-3,.,CASSTVGWEKLFF,TGCGCCAGCAGCACAGTGGGGTGGGAAAAACTGTTTTTT
.,TRBJ1-1,TRBV19,.,CASRPGGGRTEAFF,TGTGCCAGTAGGCCGGGTGGAGGACGAACTGAAGCTTTCTTT
.,TRBJ1-3,TRBV5-4,TRBD1,CASSPRQGAGGNTIYF,TGTGCCAGCAGCCCTCGACAGGGGGCAGGAGGAAACACCATATATTTT
.,TRBJ2-1,TRBV5-1,TRBD1,CASSLDTGDRGNNEQFF,TGCGCCAGCAGCTTGGACACGGGGGACAGGGGAAACAATGAGCAGTTCTTC
.,TRBJ2-7,TRBV7-2,TRBD2,CASSSLAGGPYEQYF,TGTGCCAGCAGTTCCTTAGCGGGAGGGCCGTACGAGCAGTACTTC
.,TRBJ2-2,TRBV19,TRBD2,CASGRENTGELFF,TGTGCCAGCGGGAGGGAGAACACCGGGGAGCTGTTTTTT
.,TRBJ1-2,TRBV28,.,CASSLRGHGYTF,TGTGCCAGCAGTTTGAGGGGCCACGGCTACACCTTC
.,TRBJ2-7,TRBV27,.,CASSSLGGGEQYF,TGTGCCAGCAGTTCCCTGGGGGGAGGCGAGCAGTACTTC
.,TRBJ2-1,TRBV7-3,.,CASSPGPSSYNEQFF,TGTGCCAGCAGTCCCGGCCCCAGCTCCTACAATGAGCAGTTCTTC
.,TRBJ2-7,TRBV10-3,.,CAISKDPGYEQYF,TGTGCCATCAGCAAGGACCCCGGGTACGAGCAGTACTTC
.,TRBJ2-1,TRBV11-3,TRBD2,CASSGPRTSGSSSYNEQFF,TGTGCCAGCAGCGGCCCTCGGACTAGCGGGAGCAGCTCCTACAATGAGCAGTTCTTC
.,TRBJ1-3,TRBV6-5,.,CASSYGRGVSSDTIYF,TGTGCCAGCAGTTACGGCAGGGGAGTCTCGTCGGACACCATATATTTT
.,TRBJ2-1,TRBV5-1,TRBD1,CASSLPTGGNEQFF,TGCGCCAGCAGCTTGCCCACAGGGGGCAATGAGCAGTTCTTC
.,TRBJ1-5,TRBV28,.,CASSHRGGTFNQPQHF,TGTGCCAGCAGTCATAGGGGAGGGACCTTCAATCAGCCCCAGCATTTT
.,TRBJ1-5,TRBV28,.,CASSYGGSNQPQHF,TGTGCCAGCAGTTACGGGGGAAGCAATCAGCCCCAGCATTTT
.,TRBJ1-2,TRBV18,TRBD1,CASSPDRNYGYTF,TGTGCCAGCTCACCGGACAGGAACTATGGCTACACCTTC
.,TRBJ2-7,TRBV18,.,CASSPPQGDYEQYF,TGTGCCAGCTCACCACCGCAAGGGGACTACGAGCAGTACTTC
once,TRBJ2-1,TRBV12-3/TRBV12-4,.,CASSYLSYNEQFF,TGTGCCAGCAGCTACCTGTCCTACAATGAGCAGTTCTTC
.,TRBJ1-2,TRBV24-1,.,CATSDFSGGNYGYTF,TGTGCCACCAGTGATTTCTCAGGCGGTAACTATGGCTACACCTTC
.,TRBJ1-1,TRBV6-6,.,CACTSGQVNTEAFF,TGTGCCTGCACGAGCGGGCAAGTGAACACTGAAGCTTTCTTT